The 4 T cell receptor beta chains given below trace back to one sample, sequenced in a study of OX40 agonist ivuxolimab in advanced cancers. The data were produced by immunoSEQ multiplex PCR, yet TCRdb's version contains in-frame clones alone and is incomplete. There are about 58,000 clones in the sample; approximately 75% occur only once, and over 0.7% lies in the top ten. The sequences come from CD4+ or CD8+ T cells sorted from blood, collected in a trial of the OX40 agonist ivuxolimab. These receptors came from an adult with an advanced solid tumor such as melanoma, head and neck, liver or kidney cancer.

CDR3 coding DNA: TGTGCCAGCAGTTCCGGGACTAGCGGTTTTATTGGGGAGCTGTTTTTT. This codes for CASSSGTSGFIGELFF. V and J are TRBV6-5 and TRBJ2-2; 11 nucleotides agree with TRBD2. V lost 4 bases to trimming and J lost 8 bases; unmatched junction nucleotides: 9. The CDR3 extends over 16 amino acids. The germline V gene has CDR1 MNHEY and CDR2 SVGAGI.

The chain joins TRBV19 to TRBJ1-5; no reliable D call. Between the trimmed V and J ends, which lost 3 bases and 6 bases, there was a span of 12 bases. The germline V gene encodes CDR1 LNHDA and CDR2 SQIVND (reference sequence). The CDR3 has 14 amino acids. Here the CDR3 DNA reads TGTGCCAGTAGTATCAGCGGGTTCCGTCAGCCCCAGCATTTT. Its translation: CASSISGFRQPQHF.

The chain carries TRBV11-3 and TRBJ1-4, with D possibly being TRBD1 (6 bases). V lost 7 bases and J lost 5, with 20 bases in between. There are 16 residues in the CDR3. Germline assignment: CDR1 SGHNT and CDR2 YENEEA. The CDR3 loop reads CASKNSGTSPNEKLFF. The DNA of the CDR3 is TGTGCCAGCAAAAATTCCGGGACAAGCCCGAATGAAAAACTGTTTTTT. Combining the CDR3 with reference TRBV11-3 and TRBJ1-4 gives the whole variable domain EAGVVQSPRYKIIEKKQPVAFWCNPISGHNTLYWYLQNLGQGPELLIRYENEEAVDDSQLPKDRFSAERLKGVDSTLKIQPAELGDSAVYLCASKNSGTSPNEKLFFGSGTQLSVL.

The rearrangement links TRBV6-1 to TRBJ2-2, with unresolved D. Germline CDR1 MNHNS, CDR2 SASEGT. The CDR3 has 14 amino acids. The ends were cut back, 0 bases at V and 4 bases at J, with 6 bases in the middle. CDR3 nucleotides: TGTGCCAGCAGTGAAGCACGGAGCACCGGGGAGCTGTTTTTT. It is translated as CASSEARSTGELFF.